This paragraph covers one T cell receptor (beta chain) sequence. Its cognate antigen is unknown. This record belongs to a study of graft-versus-host responses after intestinal transplantation. The V gene end was trimmed by 4 bases and the J gene end by 4 bases; junction bases not matched to a gene: 7. This CDR3 region has 16 residues. CDR1 is SGDLS, CDR2 YYNGEE, per germline. The authors processed graft tissue to release intraepithelial and lamina propria lymphocytes. Study-wide results and limits: When patients had graft-donor T cell macrochimerism, their allografts held high graft-versus-host to host-versus-graft clonal ratios. GvH clones turned up in recipient marrow; some had shown up first in ileum or blood.

The protocol was immunoSEQ multiplex PCR, while the TCRdb copy is restricted to in-frame clones and leaves out a portion. The top ten clones hold roughly 3.8% of a sample with about 15,000 clones, 70% to 85% of them seen once. The chain carries TRBV9 and TRBJ2-3, with 12 bases fitting TRBD2. This sample comprised ileum tissue, obtained 14 days after transplant. This TCR was recovered from a human patient who received an intestinal transplant, so some T cells may come from the graft donor. The CDR3 nucleotides are TGTGCCAGCAGCCCGACTAGCGGGGGCACCCCAGATACGCAGTATTTT. Its translation is CASSPTSGGTPDTQYF.